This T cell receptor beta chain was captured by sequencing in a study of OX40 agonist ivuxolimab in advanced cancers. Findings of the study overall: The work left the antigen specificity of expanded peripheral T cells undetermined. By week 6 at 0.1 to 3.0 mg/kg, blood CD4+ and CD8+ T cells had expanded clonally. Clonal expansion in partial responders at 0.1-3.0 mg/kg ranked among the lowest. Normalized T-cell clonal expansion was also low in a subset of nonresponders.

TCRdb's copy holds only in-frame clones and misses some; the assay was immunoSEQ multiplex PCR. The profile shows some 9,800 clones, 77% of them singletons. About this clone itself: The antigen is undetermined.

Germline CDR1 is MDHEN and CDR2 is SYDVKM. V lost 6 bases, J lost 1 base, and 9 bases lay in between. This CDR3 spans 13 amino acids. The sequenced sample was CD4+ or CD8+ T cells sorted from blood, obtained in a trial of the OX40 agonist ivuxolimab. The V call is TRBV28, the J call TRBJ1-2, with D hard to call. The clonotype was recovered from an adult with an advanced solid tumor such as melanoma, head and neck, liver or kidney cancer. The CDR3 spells CASSKGFNYGYTF. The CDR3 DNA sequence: TGTGCCAGCAGCAAAGGGTTTAACTATGGCTACACCTTC.